This entry lists 15 T cell receptor beta chains sequenced from one sample in a study of T cells in Graves' hyperthyroidism and ophthalmopathy. Researchers took RNA transcripts and amplified the TCR beta CDR3 regions from them. HTBI primers were the set used in a first-round RT-PCR of the TCR CDR3. TCRdb recomputed calls from the multiplex PCR reads with MiXCR, one row per CDR3 protein. The sample has a few hundred thousand distinct CDR3 sequences; 15% to 18% are singletons. The sample was blood. These receptors came from a woman aged 25 to 39 with Graves' hyperthyroidism.

The chain uses TRBV4-2 and TRBJ2-2; TRBD1 aligns across 9 bases. Germline V gene lookup returns CDR1 LGHNA and CDR2 YNFKEQ. V lost 2 bases, J lost 6 bases, and 7 bases stayed unmatched. This CDR3 comprises 16 residues. The CDR3 spells CASSQSPTGGAGELFF. The CDR3 DNA reads as TGTGCCAGCAGCCAATCGCCGACAGGGGGGGCCGGGGAGCTGTTTTTT.

The chain has TRBV6-1 and TRBJ2-1; D ambiguous. The V gene's germline CDR1 is MNHNS and CDR2 SASEGT. The length of the CDR3 is 13 residues. V dropped 6 bases and J dropped 6 bases, with 12 bases sitting between them. The CDR3 DNA follows: TGTGCCAGCAGGCGCCCGTCTGGCAATGAGCAGTTCTTC. It specifies CASRRPSGNEQFF.

This clonotype was counted ten times or more. The rearrangement joins TRBV30 to TRBJ2-1, with D maybe TRBD2 (6 bases). This CDR3 is 13 amino acids long. CDR1 and CDR2 from the germline V gene are GTSNPN and SVGIG (reference sequence). Trimming stripped 1 base from V and 9 bases from J, with 13 bases between. CDR3: CAWSAGGNLEQFF. As DNA, the CDR3 is TGTGCCTGGAGTGCCGGGGGTAACCTTGAGCAGTTCTTC. Complete variable domain (other parts from reference TRBV30 and TRBJ2-1): SQTIHQWPATLVQPVGSPLSLECTVEGTSNPNLYWYRQAAGRGLQLLFYSVGIGQISSEVPQNLSASRPQDRQFILSSKKLLLSDSGFYLCAWSAGGNLEQFFGPGTRLTVL.

This clonotype was seen many times. The J gene is TRBJ2-1, the V gene TRBV27; 7 bases match TRBD1. CDR3 length: 14 residues. Germline lookup yields CDR1 MNHEY and CDR2 SMNVEV (reference sequence). Trimming removed 5 bases from V and 3 bases from J; junction bases left unmatched: 4. As DNA, the CDR3 is TGTGCCAGCAGTCCCAGGACAGGCTACAATGAGCAGTTCTTC. Protein sequence: CASSPRTGYNEQFF.

This clonotype occurred many times. J is TRBJ2-7 and V is TRBV6-5; D call uncertain. This CDR3 contains 12 residues. Germline-derived CDR1 and CDR2 are MNHEY and SVGAGI. V lost 2 bases and J lost 5, with 7 bases in between. DNA for the CDR3: TGTGCCAGCAGTTACCGGAGCGACGAGCAGTACTTC. This gives the protein CASSYRSDEQYF.

At least ten counts were recorded for this clonotype. The rearrangement joins TRBV3-1 to TRBJ1-1, with 9 bases fitting TRBD1. There are 14 residues in the CDR3. Germline CDR1 is LGHDT and CDR2 is YNNKEL (reference sequence). V shed 0 bases and J 4 bases; nucleotides not matched to a gene: 0. DNA of the CDR3: TGTGCCAGCAGCCAAGAGGACAGGGGCACTGAAGCTTTCTTT. Translated: CASSQEDRGTEAFF.

The CDR3 reads CATSDSVGATDTQYF. The CDR3 DNA reads as TGTGCCACCAGTGATTCAGTAGGGGCCACAGATACGCAGTATTTT. This sequence joins TRBV24-1 and TRBJ2-3; perhaps TRBD1 as D (5 bases). CDR1 and CDR2 (germline): KGHDR, SFDVKD. The V end lost 2 bases, the J end lost 2 bases, and 10 bases lay between the germline ends. The CDR3 length is 15 residues.

Many counts were recorded for this clonotype. CDR3 nucleotides: TGTGCCAGCAGTTTGCGGGGTCTGGTAGAGACCCAGTACTTC. This gives the protein CASSLRGLVETQYF. The gene calls are TRBV28 and TRBJ2-5, with TRBD2 as a possible D gene (6 bases). The V gene lost 3 bases and the J gene lost 4 bases, with 12 bases spanning the gap. The CDR3 is made up of 14 amino acids. Germline CDR1 reads MDHEN; CDR2 reads SYDVKM.

This clonotype was observed many times. The genes are TRBV18 and TRBJ1-1, with D maybe TRBD1 (6 bases). The CDR3 is made up of 15 amino acids. The V gene lost 5 bases and the J gene lost 6 bases, with 19 bases spanning the gap. Germline V gene sequence: CDR1 KGHSH, CDR2 LQKENI. The DNA for the CDR3 is TGTGCCAGCTCATCGCGACAGGCGGTGAGGGCTGAAGCTTTCTTT. This encodes CASSSRQAVRAEAFF.

A few counts support this clonotype. The chain uses TRBV5-1 and TRBJ2-2; TRBD2 agrees at 14 bases. Unmatched junction bases numbered 3, after V lost 4 bases and J lost 4 bases. The CDR3 length is 16 residues. Germline assignment: CDR1 SGHRS and CDR2 YFSETQ. The CDR3 is CASSTGLAGATGELFF. CDR3 nucleotides: TGCGCCAGCAGCACGGGACTAGCGGGAGCCACCGGGGAGCTGTTTTTT. The full variable domain, its missing parts supplied by reference TRBV5-1 and TRBJ2-2, is KAGVTQTPRYLIKTRGQQVTLSCSPISGHRSVSWYQQTPGQGLQFLFEYFSETQRNKGNFPGRFSGRQFSNSRSEMNVSTLELGDSALYLCASSTGLAGATGELFFGEGSRLTVL.

This clonotype showed up many times. The genes are TRBV20-1 and TRBJ2-7, with unresolved D. The CDR3 sequence is 14 residues long. The ends were cut back, 6 bases at V and 2 bases at J, with 17 bases in the middle. Per the germline V gene, CDR1 is DFQATT and CDR2 is SNEGSKA (reference sequence). The CDR3 coding sequence is TGCAGTGCGAATCCCCGGCGGACCCCCTACGAGCAGTACTTC. Its protein is CSANPRRTPYEQYF.

This clonotype showed up many times. This sequence joins TRBV30 and TRBJ2-7, with D maybe TRBD2 (6 bases). This CDR3 has 13 residues. The germline V gene has CDR1 GTSNPN and CDR2 SVGIG (reference sequence). Trimming took off 4 bases at V and 0 bases at J, with 10 bases between the two ends. The DNA for the CDR3 is TGTGCCTGGATGGGGGGAAGCTCCTACGAGCAGTACTTC. Protein: CAWMGGSSYEQYF.

There are many counts of this clonotype. The rearrangement links TRBV5-5 to TRBJ2-1; 7 bases map to TRBD1. The germline gives CDR1 SGHKS, CDR2 YYEKEE (reference sequence). There are 14 residues in the CDR3. The J segment lost 5 bases and the V segment lost 3 bases, leaving 5 bases of the junction unmatched. For the CDR3, the DNA is TGTGCCAGCAGCTACAGACAGGGAAACAATGAGCAGTTCTTC. This translates into CASSYRQGNNEQFF.

In its sample, this clonotype was seen many times. This rearrangement joins TRBV28 to TRBJ2-5; 10 bases agree with TRBD2. The ends lost 3 bases at V and 5 bases at J; junction bases unmatched: 3. CDR3 length: 14 residues. Germline-derived CDR1 and CDR2 are MDHEN and SYDVKM. CDR3 in amino acids: CASSFLAGVETQYF. The CDR3 DNA follows: TGTGCCAGCAGTTTCCTAGCGGGAGTTGAGACCCAGTACTTC.

This clonotype was counted ten times or more. The CDR3 bases are TGTGCCAGCAGCTCGCTCCGCGGGTACCAAGAGACCCAGTACTTC. It encodes CASSSLRGYQETQYF. The rearrangement joins TRBV7-2 to TRBJ2-5; D possibly corresponds to TRBD2 (5 bases). The CDR3 has 15 residues. Germline V gene lookup returns CDR1 SGHTA and CDR2 FQGNSA. The V end was cut by 4 bases, the J end by 0 bases, with 12 bases between.